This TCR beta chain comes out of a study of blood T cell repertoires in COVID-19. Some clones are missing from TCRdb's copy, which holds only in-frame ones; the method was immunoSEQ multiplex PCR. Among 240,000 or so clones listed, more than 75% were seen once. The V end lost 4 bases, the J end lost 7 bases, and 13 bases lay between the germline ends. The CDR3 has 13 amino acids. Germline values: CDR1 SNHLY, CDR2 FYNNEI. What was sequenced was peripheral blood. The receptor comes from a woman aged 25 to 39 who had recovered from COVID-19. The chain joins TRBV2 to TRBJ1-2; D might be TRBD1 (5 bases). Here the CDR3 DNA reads TGTGCCAGCAGTGCGGAAGTTGGGGCTGGCTACACCTTC. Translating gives CASSAEVGAGYTF. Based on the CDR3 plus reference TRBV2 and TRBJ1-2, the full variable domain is EPEVTQTPSHQVTQMGQEVILRCVPISNHLYFYWYRQILGQKVEFLVSFYNNEISEKSEIFDDQFSVERPDGSNFTLKIRSTKLEDSAMYFCASSAEVGAGYTFGSGTRLTVV.